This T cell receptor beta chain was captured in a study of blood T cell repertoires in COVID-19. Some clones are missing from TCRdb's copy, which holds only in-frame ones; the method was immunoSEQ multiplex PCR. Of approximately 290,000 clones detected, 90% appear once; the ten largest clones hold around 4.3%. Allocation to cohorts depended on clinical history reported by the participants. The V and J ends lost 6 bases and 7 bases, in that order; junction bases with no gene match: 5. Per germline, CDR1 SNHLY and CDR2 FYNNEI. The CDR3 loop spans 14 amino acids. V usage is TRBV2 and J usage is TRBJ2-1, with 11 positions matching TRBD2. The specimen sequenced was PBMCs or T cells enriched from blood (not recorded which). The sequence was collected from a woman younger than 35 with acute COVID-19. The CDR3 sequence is CASRRLAGLNEQFF. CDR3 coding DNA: TGTGCCAGCAGGAGACTAGCGGGATTAAATGAGCAGTTCTTC.